Shown below are 29 T cell receptor beta chains from a single sample sequenced in a study of blood T cell repertoires in COVID-19. The repertoire was sequenced with immunoSEQ multiplex PCR; TCRdb's copy has only in-frame clones and lacks some. The sample contains 12,000 or so clones, approximately 77% of which appear only once. The material sequenced was peripheral blood. Receptors were obtained from a man between 60 and 75 years old with COVID-19, enrolled during active disease.

V and J are TRBV5-1 and TRBJ2-3, with 11 positions matching TRBD2. The length of the CDR3 is 16 residues. Germline V CDR1 and CDR2: SGHRS, YFSETQ. With 4 bases clipped from V and 6 bases from J, the junction kept 10 bases outside the gene matches. CDR3 bases: TGCGCCAGCAGCCTCCCCCATAGCGGGAGGGGGGATACGCAGTATTTT. Its protein is CASSLPHSGRGDTQYF.

The chain joins TRBV19 to TRBJ2-7; possibly TRBD2 for D (6 bases). V lost 5 bases and J 0 bases, leaving 8 bases between the germline ends. The length of the CDR3 is 13 residues. Per the germline V gene, CDR1 is LNHDA and CDR2 is SQIVND (reference sequence). As DNA, the CDR3 is TGTGCCAGTAGTTGGAGGGGCTCCTACGAGCAGTACTTC. This sequence encodes CASSWRGSYEQYF.

This clone occurred a few times. The V and J genes are TRBV7-3 and TRBJ1-2, with D uncertain. The CDR3 extends over 14 amino acids. Deletions cut 5 bases from V and 0 bases from J, with 10 bases between. CDR1 is SGHTA, CDR2 FQGTGA, per germline. CDR3 DNA: TGTGCCAGCAGCAGCGGGAAATCTAACTATGGCTACACCTTC. Translation gives CASSSGKSNYGYTF.

The genes are TRBV15 and TRBJ2-3; 8 positions match TRBD2. The junction had 10 bases not matched to a gene; V was cut back by 10 bases and J by 4 bases. CDR3 length: 14 amino acids. The germline CDR1 and CDR2 sequences are LNHNV and YYDKDF (reference sequence). The CDR3 loop is CAIANGGAADTQYF. The CDR3 DNA sequence: TGTGCCATCGCTAACGGGGGGGCCGCAGATACGCAGTATTTT.

This clone is labeled as large. This rearrangement joins TRBV6-2 or TRBV6-3 to TRBJ1-5; D is unclear. CDR1 MNHEY and CDR2 SVGEGT come from the germline V gene. Trimming took 4 bases from V and 0 from J, leaving 10 bases between them. CDR3 length equals 15 residues. The CDR3 coding sequence is TGTGCCAGCAGTTTGAGGCGGGATAGCAATCAGCCCCAGCATTTT. It is translated as CASSLRRDSNQPQHF.

This chain joins TRBV19 and TRBJ1-1; 8 positions agree with TRBD1. Germline assignment: CDR1 LNHDA and CDR2 SQIVND (reference sequence). This CDR3 is 18 amino acids long. V gave up 6 bases and J gave up 0 bases; unmatched junction bases: 15. CDR3 in DNA: TGTGCCAGTAGGACGTTAAGGTGGGACAGGCCTATGAACACTGAAGCTTTCTTT. Its protein product is CASRTLRWDRPMNTEAFF.

The CDR3 reads CASSRQGAQNTGELFF. The CDR3 DNA follows: TGTGCCAGCAGTAGACAGGGGGCGCAAAACACCGGGGAGCTGTTTTTT. This chain uses TRBV28 with TRBJ2-2; 10 positions agree with TRBD1. This CDR3 spans 16 amino acids. V was pared by 5 bases and J by 2 bases, with 5 bases of the junction left unmatched. Looked up from germline, CDR1 is MDHEN and CDR2 is SYDVKM. Full variable domain (outside the CDR3, taken from reference TRBV28 and TRBJ2-2): DVKVTQSSRYLVKRTGEKVFLECVQDMDHENMFWYRQDPGLGLRLIYFSYDVKMKEKGDIPEGYSVSREKKERFSLILESASTNQTSMYLCASSRQGAQNTGELFFGEGSRLTVL.

The gene calls are TRBV25-1 and TRBJ1-1, with D perhaps TRBD1 (5 bases). CDR1 is MGHDK and CDR2 is SYGVNS in the germline V gene. The CDR3 loop spans 13 amino acids. V lost 6 bases to trimming and J lost 3 bases, with 11 bases between them. The CDR3 reads CASREGAYTEAFF. In DNA, the CDR3 is TGTGCCAGCAGGGAAGGGGCCTACACTGAAGCTTTCTTT.

The CDR3 loop reads CASSEGLAGGYQETQYF. CDR3 coding DNA: TGTGCCAGCAGCGAGGGACTAGCGGGGGGGTACCAAGAGACCCAGTACTTC. This rearrangement joins TRBV5-6 to TRBJ2-5; 16 positions match TRBD2. Trimming at V came to 4 bases and at J to 0 bases, leaving 3 bases not matched to a gene. Germline V gene sequence: CDR1 SGHDT, CDR2 YYEEEE. The CDR3 is 17 residues long.

This clone has only a few counts. The V gene is TRBV12-3 or TRBV12-4, the J gene TRBJ2-2; 7 bases are a match to TRBD1. The CDR3 sequence is 13 residues long. Trimming took 6 bases from V and 4 from J; bases not matched to a gene: 2. DNA of the CDR3: TGTGCCAGCAGGGGACAGATCACCGGGGAGCTGTTTTTT. As protein: CASRGQITGELFF.

The V gene is TRBV6-5, the J gene TRBJ2-7; 8 positions agree with TRBD1. V was clipped by 5 bases and J by 2 bases; unmatched bases: 8. CDR3 length: 15 amino acids. Looked up from germline, CDR1 is MNHEY and CDR2 is SVGAGI. CDR3 nucleotides: TGTGCCAGCAGTACCCGGACAGGGTCGCCCTACGAGCAGTACTTC. Amino acids: CASSTRTGSPYEQYF.

This clone was detected only once. V and J are TRBV4-2 and TRBJ1-3, with 9 bases identical to TRBD1. Looked up from germline, CDR1 is LGHNA and CDR2 is YNFKEQ. The CDR3 loop spans 16 amino acids. Germline trimming cut 4 bases from V and 1 base from J; bases unmatched to any gene: 5. The CDR3 DNA is TGTGCCAGCAGCCTGGGACAGGGCACTTCTGGAAACACCATATATTTT. Its translation: CASSLGQGTSGNTIYF.

The gene calls are TRBV6-1 and TRBJ1-4; perhaps TRBD1 as D (5 bases). The CDR3 sequence is 15 residues long. CDR1 MNHNS and CDR2 SASEGT come from the germline V gene. V lost 1 base and J lost 7, with 13 bases in between. The DNA of the CDR3 is TGTGCCAGCAGTGAAGATGGGGGGGGGAGTGAAAAACTGTTTTTT. This sequence encodes CASSEDGGGSEKLFF.

This chain joins TRBV4-3 and TRBJ2-1; tentative D call: TRBD2 (6 bases). Germline V CDR1 and CDR2: LGHNA, YSLEER. Trimming shortened V by 4 bases and J by 7 bases, and 17 bases separated the two germline ends. This CDR3 spans 15 amino acids. CDR3 DNA sequence: TGCGCCAGCAGCCCAAGCGGAGGGTCCGGGAATGAGCAGTTCTTC. As protein: CASSPSGGSGNEQFF.

The genes are TRBV5-1 and TRBJ2-7; weak D call: TRBD2 (5 bases). Trimming pared 4 bases from V and 3 bases from J, leaving 11 bases between. The CDR3 has 13 residues. Germline CDR1 is SGHRS and CDR2 is YFSETQ. The CDR3 protein is CASSGGWSYEQYF. CDR3 DNA sequence: TGCGCCAGCAGCGGAGGTTGGAGCTACGAGCAGTACTTC. The full variable domain, with the rest looked up from reference TRBV5-1 and TRBJ2-7, is KAGVTQTPRYLIKTRGQQVTLSCSPISGHRSVSWYQQTPGQGLQFLFEYFSETQRNKGNFPGRFSGRQFSNSRSEMNVSTLELGDSALYLCASSGGWSYEQYFGPGTRLTVT.

This clone was picked up a small number of times. This chain uses TRBV5-4 with TRBJ2-3; no definite D call. The germline gives CDR1 SGHNT, CDR2 YYREEE (reference sequence). Trimming pared 0 bases from V and 2 bases from J, leaving 7 bases between. The CDR3 runs 14 residues. The CDR3 nucleotides are TGTGCCAGCAGCTTGGACCTACTCACAGATACGCAGTATTTT. This sequence encodes CASSLDLLTDTQYF.

V is TRBV5-4 and J is TRBJ1-4; 10 positions agree with TRBD1. V was clipped by 9 bases and J by 5 bases; unmatched bases: 4. CDR3 size: 13 residues. Germline V gene lookup returns CDR1 SGHNT and CDR2 YYREEE (reference sequence). CDR3 sequence: CAMTGGGNEKLFF. In nucleotides, the CDR3 is TGTGCCATGACAGGGGGCGGGAATGAAAAACTGTTTTTT.

The chain uses TRBV19 and TRBJ1-2; D possibly corresponds to TRBD1 (5 bases). Trimming removed 7 bases from V and 4 bases from J, with 16 bases in between. Germline lookup yields CDR1 LNHDA and CDR2 SQIVND (reference sequence). There are 14 residues in the CDR3. The CDR3 sequence: CASTQGAQLYGYTF. In DNA, the CDR3 is TGTGCCAGTACCCAAGGGGCCCAGCTCTATGGCTACACCTTC.

V is TRBV24-1 and J is TRBJ2-5, with D possibly TRBD1 on 6 matching bases. Germline V gives CDR1 KGHDR, CDR2 SFDVKD. This CDR3 is 14 amino acids long. V was cut by 3 bases and J by 3 bases, with 10 bases left in between. CDR3 bases: TGTGCCACCAGTGATCCACAGGGTAAAGAGACCCAGTACTTC. This codes for CATSDPQGKETQYF.

The rearrangement joins TRBV7-9 to TRBJ1-2; no reliable D call. Germline values: CDR1 SEHNR, CDR2 FQNEAQ (reference sequence). V shed 8 bases and J shed 0 bases, with 19 bases lying between them. This CDR3 spans 16 amino acids. The CDR3 sequence: CASGSAGTVSNYGYTF. Written as DNA, the CDR3 is TGTGCCAGCGGGTCGGCAGGCACAGTGTCTAACTATGGCTACACCTTC.

The chain combines TRBV24-1 with TRBJ2-3, with TRBD1 matching 11 bases. CDR3 length: 13 amino acids. V gave up 9 bases and J gave up 3 bases; unmatched junction bases: 1. Germline V gene data show CDR1 as KGHDR and CDR2 as SFDVKD. The CDR3 bases are TGTGCCACCGGACAGGGGGCGACAGATACGCAGTATTTT. This sequence encodes CATGQGATDTQYF.

V is TRBV5-1 and J is TRBJ2-1; D gene unclear. Trimming stripped 0 bases from V and 9 bases from J, with 7 bases between. The germline gives CDR1 SGHRS, CDR2 YFSETQ. The length of the CDR3 is 12 residues. The CDR3 region is CASSLARGEQFF. CDR3 coding DNA: TGCGCCAGCAGCTTGGCTAGAGGTGAGCAGTTCTTC.

CDR3 sequence reads: CASGRPSGISYEQYV. The CDR3 nucleotides read TGTGCCAGCGGACGACCTAGCGGTATCTCCTACGAGCAGTACGTC. V and J are TRBV6-5 and TRBJ2-7; TRBD2 matches at 7 bases. Germline V gene sequence: CDR1 MNHEY, CDR2 SVGAGI. The CDR3 has 15 amino acids. J gave up 0 bases and V 8 bases, and 10 bases lay outside the gene matches.

The rearrangement joins TRBV6-5 to TRBJ2-3, with 8 bases matching TRBD1. The CDR3 is made up of 15 amino acids. Germline CDR1 MNHEY, CDR2 SVGAGI. Trimming cost V 5 bases and J 1 base; bases outside gene matches: 5. In DNA, the CDR3 is TGTGCCAGCAGTACGGACAGGGCGGGCACAGATACGCAGTATTTT. Amino acid sequence: CASSTDRAGTDTQYF.

The J gene is TRBJ2-5, the V gene TRBV5-4; D may be TRBD2 (7 bases). Germline-derived CDR1 and CDR2 are SGHNT and YYREEE (reference sequence). The CDR3 spans 14 residues. Trimming removed 2 bases at V and 1 base at J, with 9 bases between. In DNA, the CDR3 is TGTGCCAGCAGCTTCGGGGGGCTCCAAGAGACCCAGTACTTC. This translates into CASSFGGLQETQYF. The full variable domain, rest sourced from reference TRBV5-4 and TRBJ2-5, is ETGVTQSPTHLIKTRGQQVTLRCSSQSGHNTVSWYQQALGQGPQFIFQYYREEENGRGNFPPRFSGLQFPNYSSELNVNALELDDSALYLCASSFGGLQETQYFGPGTRLLVL.

The rearrangement joins TRBV5-1 to TRBJ2-5; 11 bases match TRBD2. The CDR3 spans 14 residues. The V segment lost 0 bases and the J segment 9 bases; nucleotides outside the gene matches: 4. The germline V gene has CDR1 SGHRS and CDR2 YFSETQ. The CDR3 is CASSLDSGRGAQYF. Written as DNA, the CDR3 is TGCGCCAGCAGCTTGGATAGCGGGAGGGGGGCCCAGTACTTC. The whole variable domain, remainder taken from reference TRBV5-1 and TRBJ2-5, is KAGVTQTPRYLIKTRGQQVTLSCSPISGHRSVSWYQQTPGQGLQFLFEYFSETQRNKGNFPGRFSGRQFSNSRSEMNVSTLELGDSALYLCASSLDSGRGAQYFGPGTRLLVL.

The chain recombines TRBV5-5 with TRBJ1-3, with D possibly TRBD1 on 5 matching bases. The germline V gene encodes CDR1 SGHKS and CDR2 YYEKEE (reference sequence). V shed 7 bases and J shed 3 bases, with 11 bases lying between them. The CDR3 covers 13 residues. CDR3 residues: CASARGYGNTIYF. The CDR3, as DNA: TGTGCCAGCGCAAGGGGCTATGGAAACACCATATATTTT.

The sample holds a few counts of this clone. The chain joins TRBV6-5 to TRBJ1-5; TRBD1 aligns across 9 bases. The CDR3 consists of 15 residues. Germline V gene lookup returns CDR1 MNHEY and CDR2 SVGAGI. The trim removed 6 bases at V and 3 bases at J, leaving 6 bases unmatched. The CDR3 reads CASSRRQGDNQPQHF. The CDR3 nucleotides are TGTGCCAGCAGCCGACGACAGGGGGACAATCAGCCCCAGCATTTT.

This clone was found a few times. The chain recombines TRBV27 with TRBJ2-7; D perhaps matches TRBD2 (5 bases). This CDR3 region has 15 residues. CDR1 and CDR2 from the germline V gene are MNHEY and SMNVEV (reference sequence). Trimming left V 5 bases short and J 4 bases short, with 18 bases between. The CDR3 nucleotides read TGTGCCAGCAGTCCACTGGACGGACTGTTTTACGAGCAGTACGTC. Its translation is CASSPLDGLFYEQYV.